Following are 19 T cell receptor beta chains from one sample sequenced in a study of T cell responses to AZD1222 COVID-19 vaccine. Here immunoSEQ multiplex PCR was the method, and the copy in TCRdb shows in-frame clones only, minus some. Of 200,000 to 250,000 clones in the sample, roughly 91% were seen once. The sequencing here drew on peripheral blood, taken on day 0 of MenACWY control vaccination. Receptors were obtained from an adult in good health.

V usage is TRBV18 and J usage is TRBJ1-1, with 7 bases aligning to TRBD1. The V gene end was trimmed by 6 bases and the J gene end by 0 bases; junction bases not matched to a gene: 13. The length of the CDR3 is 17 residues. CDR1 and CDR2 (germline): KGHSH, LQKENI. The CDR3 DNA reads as TGTGCCAGCTCCAAACGGCAGGGGGAGTCAGTGAACACTGAAGCTTTCTTT. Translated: CASSKRQGESVNTEAFF.

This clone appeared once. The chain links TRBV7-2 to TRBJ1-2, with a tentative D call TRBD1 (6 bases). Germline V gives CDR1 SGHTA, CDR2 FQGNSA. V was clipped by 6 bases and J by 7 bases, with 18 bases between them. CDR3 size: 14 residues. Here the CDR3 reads CASRPRGGSSGYTF. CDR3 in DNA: TGTGCCAGCAGACCAAGGGGGGGATCTTCTGGCTACACCTTC.

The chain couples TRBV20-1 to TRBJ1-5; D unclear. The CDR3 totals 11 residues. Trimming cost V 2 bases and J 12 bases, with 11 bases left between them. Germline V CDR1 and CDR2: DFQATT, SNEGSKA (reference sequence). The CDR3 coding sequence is TGCAGTGCTAGAAGTGGAACCCTCCAGCATTTT. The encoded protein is CSARSGTLQHF.

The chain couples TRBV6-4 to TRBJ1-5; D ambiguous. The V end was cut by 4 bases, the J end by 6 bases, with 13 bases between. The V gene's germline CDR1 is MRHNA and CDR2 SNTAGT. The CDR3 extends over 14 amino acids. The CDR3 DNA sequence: TGTGCCAGCAGTGTCGAAGGACTGGCTCAGCCCCAGCATTTT. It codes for CASSVEGLAQPQHF.

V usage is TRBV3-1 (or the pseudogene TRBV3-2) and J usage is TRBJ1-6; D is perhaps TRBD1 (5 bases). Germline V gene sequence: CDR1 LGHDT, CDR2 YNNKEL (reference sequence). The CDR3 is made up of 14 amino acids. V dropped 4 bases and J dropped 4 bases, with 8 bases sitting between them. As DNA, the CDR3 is TGTGCCAGCAGCCCCCAGGGTTATAATTCACCCCTCCACTTT. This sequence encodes CASSPQGYNSPLHF.

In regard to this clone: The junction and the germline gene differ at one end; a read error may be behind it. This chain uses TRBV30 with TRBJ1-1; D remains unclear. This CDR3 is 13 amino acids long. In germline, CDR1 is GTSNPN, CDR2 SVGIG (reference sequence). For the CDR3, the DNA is TGTGCCCGGAGTGTACATGAAAACACTGAAGCTTTCTTT. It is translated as CARSVHENTEAFF.

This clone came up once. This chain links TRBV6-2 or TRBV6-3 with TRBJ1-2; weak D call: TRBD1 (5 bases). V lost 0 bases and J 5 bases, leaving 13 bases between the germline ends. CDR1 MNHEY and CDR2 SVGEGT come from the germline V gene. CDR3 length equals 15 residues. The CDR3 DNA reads TGTGCCAGCAGTTACTCGACGACAGTTAATTATGGCTACACCTTC. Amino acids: CASSYSTTVNYGYTF.

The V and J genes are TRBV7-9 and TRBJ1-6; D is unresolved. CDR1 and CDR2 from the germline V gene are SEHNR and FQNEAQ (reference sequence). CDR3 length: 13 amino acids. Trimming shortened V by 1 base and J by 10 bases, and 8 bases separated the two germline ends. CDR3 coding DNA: TGTGCCAGCAGCTTAGGTGCGGGATCACCCCTCCACTTT. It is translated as CASSLGAGSPLHF.

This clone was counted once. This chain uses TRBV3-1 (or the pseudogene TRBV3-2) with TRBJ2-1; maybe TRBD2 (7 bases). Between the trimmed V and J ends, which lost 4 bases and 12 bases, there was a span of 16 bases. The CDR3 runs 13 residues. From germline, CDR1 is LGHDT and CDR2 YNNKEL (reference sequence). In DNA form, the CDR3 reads TGTGCCAGCAGCCCACCGGGGGGCACCGCGCAGTTCTTC. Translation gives CASSPPGGTAQFF.

The CDR3, as DNA: TGTGCCAGCCAGGGCTTAGGGGCGAATCATGAAAAACTGTTTTTT. This codes for CASQGLGANHEKLFF. The V gene is TRBV27, the J gene TRBJ1-4; D is possibly TRBD1 (5 bases). This CDR3 has 15 amino acids. Germline assignment: CDR1 MNHEY and CDR2 SMNVEV (reference sequence). V dropped 8 bases and J dropped 6 bases, with 19 bases sitting between them.

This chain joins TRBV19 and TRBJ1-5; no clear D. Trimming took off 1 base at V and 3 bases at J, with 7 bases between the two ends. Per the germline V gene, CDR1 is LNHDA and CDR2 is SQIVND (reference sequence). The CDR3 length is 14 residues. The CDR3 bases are TGTGCCAGTAGTATAGTGGGGAACAATCAGCCCCAGCATTTT. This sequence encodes CASSIVGNNQPQHF.

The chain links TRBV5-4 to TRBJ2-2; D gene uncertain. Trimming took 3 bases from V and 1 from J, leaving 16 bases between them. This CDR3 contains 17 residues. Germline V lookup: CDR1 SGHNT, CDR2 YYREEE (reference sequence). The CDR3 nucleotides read TGTGCCAGCAGCTCTTTGGACCGCGTAGTGAACACCGGGGAGCTGTTTTTT. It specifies CASSSLDRVVNTGELFF.

CDR3 nucleotides: TGTGCCTCGCTGCAAAATCCCTACGAGCAGTACTTC. Protein: CASLQNPYEQYF. J is TRBJ2-7 and V is TRBV6-6; D call uncertain. The CDR3 spans 12 residues. Germline CDR1 MNHNY, CDR2 SVGAGI (reference sequence). Trimming removed 11 bases from V and 2 bases from J, with 13 bases in between.

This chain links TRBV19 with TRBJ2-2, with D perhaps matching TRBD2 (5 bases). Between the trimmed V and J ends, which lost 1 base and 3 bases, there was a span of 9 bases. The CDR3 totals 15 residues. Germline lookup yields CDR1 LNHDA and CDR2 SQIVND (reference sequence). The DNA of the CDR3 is TGTGCCAGTAGTATAGCCGGGGTCGACACCGGGGAGCTGTTTTTT. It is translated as CASSIAGVDTGELFF.

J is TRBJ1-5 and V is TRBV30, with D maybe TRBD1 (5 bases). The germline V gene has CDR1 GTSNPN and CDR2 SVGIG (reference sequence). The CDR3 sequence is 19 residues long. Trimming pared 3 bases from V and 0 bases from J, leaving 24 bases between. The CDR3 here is CAWRDRDGSPIYSNQPQHF. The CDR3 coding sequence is TGTGCCTGGAGGGACCGGGACGGATCGCCCATTTATAGCAATCAGCCCCAGCATTTT.

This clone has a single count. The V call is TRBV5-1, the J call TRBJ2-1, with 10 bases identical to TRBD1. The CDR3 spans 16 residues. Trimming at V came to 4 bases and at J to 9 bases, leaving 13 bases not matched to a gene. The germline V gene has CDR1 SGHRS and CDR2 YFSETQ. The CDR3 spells CASSPDGTGARGEQFF. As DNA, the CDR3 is TGCGCCAGCAGCCCGGACGGGACAGGGGCTCGGGGTGAGCAGTTCTTC.

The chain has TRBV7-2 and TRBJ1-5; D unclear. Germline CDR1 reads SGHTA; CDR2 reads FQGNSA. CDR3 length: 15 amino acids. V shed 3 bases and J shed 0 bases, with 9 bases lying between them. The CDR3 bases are TGTGCCAGCAGCTTTGGAGGTTTTAGCAATCAGCCCCAGCATTTT. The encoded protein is CASSFGGFSNQPQHF.

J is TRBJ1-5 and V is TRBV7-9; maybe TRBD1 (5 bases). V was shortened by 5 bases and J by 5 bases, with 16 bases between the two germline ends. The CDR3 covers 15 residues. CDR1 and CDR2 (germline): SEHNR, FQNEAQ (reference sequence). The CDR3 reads CASSQHGTGDQPQHF. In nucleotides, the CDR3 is TGTGCCAGCAGCCAACACGGGACCGGGGATCAGCCCCAGCATTTT. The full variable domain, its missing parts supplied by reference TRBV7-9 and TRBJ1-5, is DTGVSQNPRHKITKRGQNVTFRCDPISEHNRLYWYRQTLGQGPEFLTYFQNEAQLEKSRLLSDRFSAERPKGSFSTLEIQRTEQGDSAMYLCASSQHGTGDQPQHFGDGTRLSIL.

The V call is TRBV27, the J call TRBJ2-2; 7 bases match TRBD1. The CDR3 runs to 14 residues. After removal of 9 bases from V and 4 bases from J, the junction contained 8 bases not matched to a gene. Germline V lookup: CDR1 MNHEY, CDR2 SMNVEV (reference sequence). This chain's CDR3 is CASTGTVGTGELFF. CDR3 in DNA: TGTGCCAGTACCGGGACAGTGGGCACCGGGGAGCTGTTTTTT.